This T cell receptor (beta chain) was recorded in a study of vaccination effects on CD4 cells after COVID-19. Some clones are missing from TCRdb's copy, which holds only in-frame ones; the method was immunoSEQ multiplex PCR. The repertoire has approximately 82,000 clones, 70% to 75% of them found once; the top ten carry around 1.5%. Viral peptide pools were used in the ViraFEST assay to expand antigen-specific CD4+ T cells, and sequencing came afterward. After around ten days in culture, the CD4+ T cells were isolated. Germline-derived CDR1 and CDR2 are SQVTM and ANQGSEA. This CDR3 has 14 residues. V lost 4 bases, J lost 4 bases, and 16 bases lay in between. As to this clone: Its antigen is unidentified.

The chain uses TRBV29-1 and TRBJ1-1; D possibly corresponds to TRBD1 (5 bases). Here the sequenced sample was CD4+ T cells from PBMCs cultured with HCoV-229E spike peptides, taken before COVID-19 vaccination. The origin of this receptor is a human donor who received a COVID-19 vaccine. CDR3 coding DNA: TGCAGCGTTGCTTTGGACCCCGGGGGCACTGAAGCTTTCTTT. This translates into CSVALDPGGTEAFF.